This T cell receptor beta chain was identified during a study of blood T cells in healthy people across ages. Germline V gene sequence: CDR1 SGHRS, CDR2 YFSETQ. Trimming took 0 bases from V and 5 from J, leaving 14 bases between them. The CDR3 is made up of 15 amino acids. This clonotype was counted a few times. PCR was performed a second time for 7 to 11 cycles using a sample-barcoded 5' primer and a J-beta primer mix. TCRdb reanalysed the 5' RACE reads using MiXCR and keeps one entry per CDR3 protein. The data hold about 640,000 distinct CDR3 sequences, with roughly 58% observed a single time. The chain combines TRBV5-1 with TRBJ2-5; D is uncertain. Sample: blood. This clonotype was obtained from a man aged 60 to 69 in good health. The CDR3 reads CASSLGHSIRETQYF. Here the CDR3 DNA reads TGCGCCAGCAGCTTGGGGCACTCAATTCGGGAGACCCAGTACTTC. Looking up the rest from reference TRBV5-1 and TRBJ2-5 gives the full variable domain: KAGVTQTPRYLIKTRGQQVTLSCSPISGHRSVSWYQQTPGQGLQFLFEYFSETQRNKGNFPGRFSGRQFSNSRSEMNVSTLELGDSALYLCASSLGHSIRETQYFGPGTRLLVL.